This T cell receptor beta chain was found in a study of control samples from healthy donors and cancer patients. Sequencing used immunoSEQ multiplex PCR; TCRdb keeps in-frame clones, though not all of them. The repertoire holds around 76,000 clones, with approximately 88% as singletons. This clone was counted a single time. The CDR3 is 13 residues long. V lost 6 bases and J lost 4, with 12 bases in between. The receptor comes from a woman between 45 and 65 years old with colorectal cancer. The chain recombines TRBV12-3 or TRBV12-4 with TRBJ2-5; D gene ambiguous. Sequenced input: PBMCs. DNA for the CDR3: TGTGCCAGCAGCACCCAGGTTTCAGAGACCCAGTACTTC. The encoded protein is CASSTQVSETQYF.